This paragraph reports one T cell receptor beta chain. The antigen it recognizes is unknown. Base qualities were left out, and no much larger clone turns up one base away. Per the germline V gene, SGHRS is the CDR1 and YFSETQ is the CDR2. Between the V and J ends, shortened by 0 bases and 6 bases respectively, the junction contains 19 bases. The cysteine opens and the phenylalanine closes a CDR3 of 16 amino acids. CDR3 DNA is the only sequence kept; it has 48 bases, read in frame from the first base. Library creation used the immunoSEQ multiplex PCR assay. TCRdb re-hosts the immuneACCESS table, in-frame sequences only. Its copies lack some clones; in the studies checked, an unresolved V gene accounts for under half of them, and the cause for the rest is not known. In this sample the table shows around 130,000 clones, 89% of which occur a single time. The top ten clones comprise approximately 39% of the sample.

The sample originates from a study of control samples from healthy donors and cancer patients (TCRdb year 2020). Sequenced input: blood. The V and J segments used are TRBV5-1 and TRBJ2-7; the D segment cannot be called with confidence. This receptor was taken from a man aged 50 to 59 in good health. The sequenced DNA is TGCGCCAGCAGCTTGGACCGCTTAGAGGAAGGCTCCGAGCAGTACTTC. Its protein product is CASSLDRLEEGSEQYF. The variable domain in full, with residues beyond the CDR3 obtained from the reference TRBV5-1 and TRBJ2-7 genes, is KAGVTQTPRYLIKTRGQQVTLSCSPISGHRSVSWYQQTPGQGLQFLFEYFSETQRNKGNFPGRFSGRQFSNSRSEMNVSTLELGDSALYLCASSLDRLEEGSEQYFGPGTRLTVT.